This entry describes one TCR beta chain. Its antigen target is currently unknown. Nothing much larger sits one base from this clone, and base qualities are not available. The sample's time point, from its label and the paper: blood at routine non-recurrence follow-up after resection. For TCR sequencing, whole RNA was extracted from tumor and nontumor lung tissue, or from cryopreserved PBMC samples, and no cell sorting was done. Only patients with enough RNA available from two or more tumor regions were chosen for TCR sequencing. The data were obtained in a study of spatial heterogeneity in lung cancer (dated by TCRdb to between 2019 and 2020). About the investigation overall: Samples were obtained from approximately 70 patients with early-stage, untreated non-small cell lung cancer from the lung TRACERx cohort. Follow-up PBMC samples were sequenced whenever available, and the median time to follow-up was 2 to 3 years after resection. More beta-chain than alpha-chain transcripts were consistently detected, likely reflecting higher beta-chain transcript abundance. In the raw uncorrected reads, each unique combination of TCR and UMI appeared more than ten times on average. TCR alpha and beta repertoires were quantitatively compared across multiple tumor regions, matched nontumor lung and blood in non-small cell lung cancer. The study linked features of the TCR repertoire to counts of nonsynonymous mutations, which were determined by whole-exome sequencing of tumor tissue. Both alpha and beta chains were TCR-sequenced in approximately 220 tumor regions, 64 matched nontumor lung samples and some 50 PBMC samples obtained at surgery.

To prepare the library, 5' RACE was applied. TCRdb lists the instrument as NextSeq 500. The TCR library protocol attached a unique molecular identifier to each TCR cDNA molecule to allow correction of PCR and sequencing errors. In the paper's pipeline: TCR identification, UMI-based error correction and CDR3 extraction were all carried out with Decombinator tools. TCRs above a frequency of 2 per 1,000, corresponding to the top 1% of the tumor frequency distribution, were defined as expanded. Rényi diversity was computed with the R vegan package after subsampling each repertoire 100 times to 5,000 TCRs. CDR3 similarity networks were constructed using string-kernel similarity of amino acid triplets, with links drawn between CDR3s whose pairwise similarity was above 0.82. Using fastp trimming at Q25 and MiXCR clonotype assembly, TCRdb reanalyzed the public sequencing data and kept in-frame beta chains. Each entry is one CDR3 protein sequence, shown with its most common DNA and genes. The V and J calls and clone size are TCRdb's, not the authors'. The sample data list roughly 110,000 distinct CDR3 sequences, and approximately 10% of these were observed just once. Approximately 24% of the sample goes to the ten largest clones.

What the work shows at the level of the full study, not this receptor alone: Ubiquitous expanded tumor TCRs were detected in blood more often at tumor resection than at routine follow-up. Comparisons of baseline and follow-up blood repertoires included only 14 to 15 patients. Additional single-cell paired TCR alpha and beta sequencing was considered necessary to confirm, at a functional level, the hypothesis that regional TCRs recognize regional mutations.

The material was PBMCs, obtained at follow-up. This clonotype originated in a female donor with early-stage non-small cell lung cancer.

The nucleotide sequence is TGTGCCATCAGTGGGGGCGGCCGACAAGAGACCCAGTACTTC. Its coded protein is CAISGGGRQETQYF. The chain links TRBV10-3 with TRBJ2-5; a tentative D match to TRBD1 spans 5 bases. Via the germline V gene, CDR1 is ENHRY and CDR2 SYGVKD. Deletion took 4 bases off V and 2 bases off J, with a span of 11 bases between the germline ends. Its CDR3 holds 14 amino acids, cysteine through phenylalanine. Only the CDR3 part of the read is kept: 42 bases, read in frame from the first base.